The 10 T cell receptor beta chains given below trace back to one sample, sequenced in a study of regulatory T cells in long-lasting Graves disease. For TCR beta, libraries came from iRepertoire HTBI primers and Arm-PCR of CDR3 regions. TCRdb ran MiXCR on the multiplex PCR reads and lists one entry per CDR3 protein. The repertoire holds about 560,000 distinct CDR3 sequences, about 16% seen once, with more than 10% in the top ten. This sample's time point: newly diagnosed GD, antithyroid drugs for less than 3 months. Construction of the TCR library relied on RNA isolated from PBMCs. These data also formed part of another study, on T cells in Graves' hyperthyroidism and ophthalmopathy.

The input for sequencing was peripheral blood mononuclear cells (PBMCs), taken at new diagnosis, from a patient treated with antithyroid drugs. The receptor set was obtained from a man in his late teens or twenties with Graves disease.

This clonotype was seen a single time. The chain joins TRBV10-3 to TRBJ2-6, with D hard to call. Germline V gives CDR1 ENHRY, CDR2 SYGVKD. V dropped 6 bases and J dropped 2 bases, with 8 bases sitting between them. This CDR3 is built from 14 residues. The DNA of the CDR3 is TGTGCCATCAGCGATTACACTGGGGCCAACGTCCTGACTTTC. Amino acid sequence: CAISDYTGANVLTF.

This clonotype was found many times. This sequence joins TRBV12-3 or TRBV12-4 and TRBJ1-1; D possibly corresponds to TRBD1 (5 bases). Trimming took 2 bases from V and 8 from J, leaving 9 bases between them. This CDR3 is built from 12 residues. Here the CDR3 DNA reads TGTGCCAGCAGTTTACTAACAGGAGAAGCTTTCTTT. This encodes CASSLLTGEAFF.

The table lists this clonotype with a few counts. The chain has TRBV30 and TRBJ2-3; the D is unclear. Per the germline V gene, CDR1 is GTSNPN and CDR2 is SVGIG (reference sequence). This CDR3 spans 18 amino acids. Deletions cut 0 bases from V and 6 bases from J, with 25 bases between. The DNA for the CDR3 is TGTGCCTGGAGTGTACTTGGGTTAGAGCTACTGAGTCGGGATACGCAGTATTTT. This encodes CAWSVLGLELLSRDTQYF.

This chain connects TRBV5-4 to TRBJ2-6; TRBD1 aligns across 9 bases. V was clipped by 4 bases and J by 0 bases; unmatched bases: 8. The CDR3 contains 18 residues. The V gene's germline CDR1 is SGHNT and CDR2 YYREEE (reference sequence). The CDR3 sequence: CASSKPGQGSSGANVLTF. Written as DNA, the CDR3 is TGTGCCAGCAGCAAGCCGGGACAGGGATCCTCTGGGGCCAACGTCCTGACTTTC. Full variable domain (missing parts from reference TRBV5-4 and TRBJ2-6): ETGVTQSPTHLIKTRGQQVTLRCSSQSGHNTVSWYQQALGQGPQFIFQYYREEENGRGNFPPRFSGLQFPNYSSELNVNALELDDSALYLCASSKPGQGSSGANVLTFGAGSRLTVL.

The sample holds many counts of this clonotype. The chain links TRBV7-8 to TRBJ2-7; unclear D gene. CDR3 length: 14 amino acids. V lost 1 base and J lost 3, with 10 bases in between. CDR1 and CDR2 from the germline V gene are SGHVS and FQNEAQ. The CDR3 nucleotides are TGTGCCAGCAGCTTAGGCGGCACCCACTACGAGCAGTACTTC. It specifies CASSLGGTHYEQYF. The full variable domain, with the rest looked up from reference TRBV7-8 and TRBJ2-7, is GAGVSQSPRYKVAKRGQDVALRCDPISGHVSLFWYQQALGQGPEFLTYFQNEAQLDKSGLPSDRFFAERPEGSVSTLKIQRTQQEDSAVYLCASSLGGTHYEQYFGPGTRLTVT.

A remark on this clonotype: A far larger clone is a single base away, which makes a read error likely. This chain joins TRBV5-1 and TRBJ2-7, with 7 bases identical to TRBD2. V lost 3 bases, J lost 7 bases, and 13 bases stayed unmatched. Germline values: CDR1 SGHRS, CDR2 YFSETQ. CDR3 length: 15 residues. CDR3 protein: CASSSGLVSYNEQYF. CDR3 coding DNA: TGCGCCAGCAGCTCCGGACTAGTATCCTACAATGAGCAGTACTTC.

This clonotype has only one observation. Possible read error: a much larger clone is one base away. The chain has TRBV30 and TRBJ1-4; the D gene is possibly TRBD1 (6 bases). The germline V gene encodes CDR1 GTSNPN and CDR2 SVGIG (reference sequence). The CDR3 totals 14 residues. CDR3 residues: CAWSRTVLNEKLLF. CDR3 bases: TGTGCCTGGAGCAGGACAGTCCTAAATGAAAAACTGCTTTTT.

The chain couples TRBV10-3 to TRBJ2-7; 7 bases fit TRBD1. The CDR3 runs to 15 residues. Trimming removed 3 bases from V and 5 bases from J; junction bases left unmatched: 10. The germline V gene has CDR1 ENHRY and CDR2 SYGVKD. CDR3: CAISEQGSSGNEQYF. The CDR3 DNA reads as TGTGCCATCAGTGAACAGGGGAGCAGTGGGAACGAGCAGTACTTC.

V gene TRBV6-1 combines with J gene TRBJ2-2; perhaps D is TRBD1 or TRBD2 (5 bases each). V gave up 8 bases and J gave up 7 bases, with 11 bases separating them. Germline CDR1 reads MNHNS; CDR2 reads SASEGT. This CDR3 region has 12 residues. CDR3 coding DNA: TGTGCCAGCCGGGGCGGGCTCGGGGAGCTGTTTTTT. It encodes CASRGGLGELFF.

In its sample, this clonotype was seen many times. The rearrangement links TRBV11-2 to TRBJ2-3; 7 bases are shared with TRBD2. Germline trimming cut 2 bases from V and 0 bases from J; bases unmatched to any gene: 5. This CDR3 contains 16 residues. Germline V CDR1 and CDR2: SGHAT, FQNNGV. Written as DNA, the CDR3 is TGTGCCAGCAGCTTAACCCTAGCGGCTAGCACAGATACGCAGTATTTT. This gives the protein CASSLTLAASTDTQYF. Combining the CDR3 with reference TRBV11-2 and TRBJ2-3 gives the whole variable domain EAGVAQSPRYKIIEKRQSVAFWCNPISGHATLYWYQQILGQGPKLLIQFQNNGVVDDSQLPKDRFSAERLKGVDSTLKIQPAKLEDSAVYLCASSLTLAASTDTQYFGPGTRLTVL.